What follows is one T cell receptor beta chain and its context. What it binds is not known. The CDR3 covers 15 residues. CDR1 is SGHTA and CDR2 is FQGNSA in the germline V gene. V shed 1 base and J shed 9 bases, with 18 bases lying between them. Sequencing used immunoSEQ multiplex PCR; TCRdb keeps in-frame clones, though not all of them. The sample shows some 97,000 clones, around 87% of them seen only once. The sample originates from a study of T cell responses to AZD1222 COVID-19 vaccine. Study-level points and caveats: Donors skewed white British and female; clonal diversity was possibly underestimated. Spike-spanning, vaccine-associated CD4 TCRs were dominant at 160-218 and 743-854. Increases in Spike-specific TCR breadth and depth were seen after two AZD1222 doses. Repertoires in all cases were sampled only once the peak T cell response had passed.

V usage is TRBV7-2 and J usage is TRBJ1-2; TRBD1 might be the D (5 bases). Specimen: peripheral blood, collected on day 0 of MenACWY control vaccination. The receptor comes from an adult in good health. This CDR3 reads CASSLGGGGGSSYTF. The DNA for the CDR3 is TGTGCCAGCAGCTTAGGCGGGGGGGGAGGATCGAGCTACACCTTC. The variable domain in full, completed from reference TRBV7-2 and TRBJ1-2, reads GAGVSQSPSNKVTEKGKDVELRCDPISGHTALYWYRQSLGQGLEFLIYFQGNSAPDKSGLPSDRFSAERTGGSVSTLTIQRTQQEDSAVYLCASSLGGGGGSSYTFGSGTRLTVV.